This TCR beta chain was profiled in a study of blood T cells in healthy people across ages (dated by TCRdb to 2015 to 2017). For context, the study as a whole: In model experiments, roughly one uniquely barcoded TCR beta cDNA molecule per two T cells was captured by template switching. The study measured age-related changes in TCR beta repertoire diversity using deep sequencing normalized with unique cDNA molecular identifiers. The donors were divided into four age groups: young (average approximately 15 years), middle-aged (about 41), aged (about 61) and long-lived (about 79). Donors of different ages were randomly distributed across sequencing lanes to avoid experimental bias. Using the same blood draw, the study looked at two additional independent replicas of 1 million unique cDNA reads for two donors, one aged 18 to 30 and the other aged 80 or older.

The 39 donors, aged roughly 6 to 95 years, were systemically healthy Caucasian individuals from Russia. Roughly 9.5 milliliters of peripheral blood were drawn from each donor into EDTA-treated Vacutainer tubes. PBMCs were isolated by Ficoll-Paque density-gradient centrifugation, with at least 6 million obtained per sample. Total RNA was extracted from PBMCs with Trizol reagent, with at least 6 micrograms obtained per sample. The percentages of naive CD45RAhigh/CD27high T cells were determined by flow cytometry on a PBMC aliquot from every donor. Points the paper makes about the study in general: Compared with the aged group, more naive CD4+ T cells, fewer expanded clones and increased TCR diversity were shown by the long-lived group, suggesting age selection. Because the CMV infection status of the donors was unknown, age-related changes in expanded clonotypes may potentially have been confounded. Since profiling was done on bulk unsorted PBMCs, naive and antigen-experienced compartments could not be conclusively compared. Estimates of total diversity based on one million sequenced T cells were considered lower bounds and underestimates. Observed TCR beta diversity per million T cells fell roughly linearly with age, and a significant reduction was already apparent by age around 39. There was a strong correlation between observed TCR beta diversity and the percentage of naive T cells measured by flow cytometry.

Receptor libraries were prepared by 5' RACE. Sequencing took place on an Illumina HiSeq 2500. The second PCR ran for roughly 6 to 11 cycles and used a J-beta primer mix along with a sample-barcoded 5' primer. Each TCR beta cDNA molecule received a unique molecular identifier from a template-switch 5' adaptor carrying 12 random nucleotides. At least 2.5 million CDR3-containing paired-end reads were obtained from each sample. All of the RNA was converted into first-strand cDNA using the Mint cDNA synthesis kit, with a TRBC-specific oligonucleotide serving as the primer. All cDNA was treated with uracil-DNA glycosylase and then went through a first 18-cycle PCR with the universal primers M1SS and BC2_uni_R. The authors' pipeline ran thus. For normalization, 1 million high-quality reads, each with a distinct molecular identifier, were randomly selected from each sample. Reads with shared molecular identifiers were discarded instead of being binned into consensus sequences. CDR3 identification, clonotype clustering and error correction used MiTCR with a Q25 quality threshold and the strictest error-elimination algorithm. A nonparametric unseen species model using Euler transformation provided a lower-bound estimate of total TCR beta diversity. The raw public data were reprocessed by TCRdb itself: fastp quality trimming at Q25, MiXCR clonotype calling, in-frame beta chains only. Under each unique CDR3 protein, matching rows form one entry showing the most common genes and DNA. Clone size and V and J calls follow TCRdb, not the original study. The sample profile shows 550,000 to 700,000 distinct CDR3 sequences; about 25% of them were found once. The ten top clones hold around a sixth of the sample.

Note on this clonotype: What this receptor recognizes is not known. There are no base qualities to consult, and no much larger clone falls within one base.

The TCR sequence derives from a woman in her sixties or seventies in good health. The sample consisted of blood.

The DNA is as follows: TGCGCCAGCAGTCTAAATCACCCCGGGGAGCTGTTTTTT. The encoded protein is CASSLNHPGELFF. The rearrangement combines TRBV4-1 with TRBJ2-2; the D gene remains uncertain. The cysteine opens and the phenylalanine closes a CDR3 of 13 amino acids. Only CDR3 DNA remains: 39 bases, in frame from the first base. In the germline V gene, CDR1 corresponds to MGHRA and CDR2 to YSYEKL. V is clipped by 6 bases and J by 6 bases, and the sequence between their germline boundaries is 11 bases long.